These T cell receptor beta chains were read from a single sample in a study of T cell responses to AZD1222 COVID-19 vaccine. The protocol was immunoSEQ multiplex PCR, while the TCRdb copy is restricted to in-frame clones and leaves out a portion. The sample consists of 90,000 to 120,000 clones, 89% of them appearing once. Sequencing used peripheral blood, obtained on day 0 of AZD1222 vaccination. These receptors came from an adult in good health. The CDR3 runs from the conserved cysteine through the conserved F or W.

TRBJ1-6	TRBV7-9	CASSLGQEGFPLHF
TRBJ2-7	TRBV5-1	CASSLNSGTTYEQYF
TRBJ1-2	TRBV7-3	CASSQGQGAVYGYTF
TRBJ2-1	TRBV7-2	CASSSRQGSSEQFF
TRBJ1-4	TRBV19	CASSTGFEKLFF
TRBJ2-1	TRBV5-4	CASSSNRGGQGNEQFF
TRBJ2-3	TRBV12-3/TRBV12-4	CASRLQDTQYF
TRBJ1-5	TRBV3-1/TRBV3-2	CASSQAQDYGQPQHF
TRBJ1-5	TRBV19	CASSRTVMRDQPQHF
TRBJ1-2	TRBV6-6	CASTRDRVLFRDGYTF
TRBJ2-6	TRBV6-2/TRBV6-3	CASSPDRSGANVLTF
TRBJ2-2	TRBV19	CAIPIPEDSSNTGELFF
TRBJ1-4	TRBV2	CASNIRKGLGTNEKLFF
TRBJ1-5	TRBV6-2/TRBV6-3	CASSRQDWNQPQHF
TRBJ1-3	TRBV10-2	CASRDGAGNTIYF
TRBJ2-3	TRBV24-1	CATSDQRERTDTQYF
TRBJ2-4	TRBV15	CATSRNPLAGENIQYF
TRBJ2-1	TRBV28	CASSPSGTGGYNEQFF
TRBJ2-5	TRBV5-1	CASSDDQETQYF
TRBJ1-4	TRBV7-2	CASSLGIGSEKLFF
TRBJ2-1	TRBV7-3	CASSLRTSGIMDEQFF
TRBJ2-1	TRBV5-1	CASSPSGQGAVEQFF
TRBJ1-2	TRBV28	CASSTYYGYTF
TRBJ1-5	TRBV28	CASSSDQPQHF
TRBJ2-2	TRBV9	CASSVVPSGRAIAGELFF
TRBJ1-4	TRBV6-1	CASSEQKLFF
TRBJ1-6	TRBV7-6	CASSKNRGRDSPLHF
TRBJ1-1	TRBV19	CASSLRQGLNTEAFF
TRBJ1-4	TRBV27	CASSLYRSTNEKLFF
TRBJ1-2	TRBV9	CASSVGGTVYGYTF
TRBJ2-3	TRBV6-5	CASSLLAISTDTQYF